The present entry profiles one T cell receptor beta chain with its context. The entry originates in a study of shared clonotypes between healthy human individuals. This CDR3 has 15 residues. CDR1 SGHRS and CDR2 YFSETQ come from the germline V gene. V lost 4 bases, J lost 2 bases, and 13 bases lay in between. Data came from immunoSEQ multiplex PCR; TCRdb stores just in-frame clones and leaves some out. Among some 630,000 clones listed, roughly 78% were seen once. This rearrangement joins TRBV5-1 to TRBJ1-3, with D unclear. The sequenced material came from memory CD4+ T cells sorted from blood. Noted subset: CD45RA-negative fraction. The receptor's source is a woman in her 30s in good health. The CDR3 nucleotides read TGCGCCAGCAGCCCGGAACCCCTAACTGGAAACACCATATATTTT. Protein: CASSPEPLTGNTIYF.